The present entry profiles one T cell receptor (beta chain) with its context. These data belong to a study of T cell clonotyping in hematopoietic cell transplantation. The data were produced by immunoSEQ multiplex PCR, yet TCRdb's version contains in-frame clones alone and is incomplete. The sample consists of under 9,500 clones, approximately 97% of them appearing once. Trimming removed 4 bases at V and 0 bases at J, with 13 bases between. CDR1 SGHDT and CDR2 YYEEEE come from the germline V gene. The CDR3 spans 15 residues. The receptor's source is a male patient between 60 and 69 years old who had an allogeneic stem cell transplant from a related donor, so the T cells may come from the graft donor. Some clones in this sample may be carry-over from other donors' samples. V is TRBV5-6 and J is TRBJ1-2, with D tentatively TRBD1 (6 bases). Sequenced material: peripheral blood mononuclear cells, taken 100 days after allogeneic stem cell transplant. The CDR3 nucleotides are TGTGCCAGCAGCCGGGGGGCCCCGGCTAACTATGGCTACACCTTC. Its protein is CASSRGAPANYGYTF. The whole variable domain, filled in from reference TRBV5-6 and TRBJ1-2, reads DAGVTQSPTHLIKTRGQQVTLRCSPKSGHDTVSWYQQALGQGPQFIFQYYEEEERQRGNFPDRFSGHQFPNYSSELNVNALLLGDSALYLCASSRGAPANYGYTFGSGTRLTVV.